Below, 22 T cell receptor beta chains from the same sample are listed, as sequenced in a study of somatic mutations in cytotoxic T cells in rheumatoid arthritis. Assay used: immunoSEQ multiplex PCR; TCRdb lists only in-frame clones, some missing. Of tens of thousands of clones listed, about four fifths are singletons. The source material was CD8+ T cells sorted from blood. The source is a man in his forties in good health.

The chain combines TRBV7-9 with TRBJ1-3; D remains unclear. Germline CDR1 reads SEHNR; CDR2 reads FQNEAQ (reference sequence). The CDR3 consists of 15 residues. Trimming stripped 0 bases from V and 1 base from J, with 7 bases between. CDR3 sequence (DNA): TGTGCCAGCAGCTTAGCGCTACAGTCTGGAAACACCATATATTTT. Translated: CASSLALQSGNTIYF.

The J gene is TRBJ2-7, the V gene TRBV19; 8 nucleotides line up with TRBD2. CDR3 size: 15 residues. Germline V gene lookup returns CDR1 LNHDA and CDR2 SQIVND (reference sequence). Losses at the gene ends were 3 bases for V and 1 base for J; bases not matched to a gene: 5. The CDR3 sequence is CASSISGSISYEQYF. In DNA, the CDR3 is TGTGCCAGTAGTATCAGCGGGAGTATATCCTACGAGCAGTACTTC. Supplemented by reference TRBV19 and TRBJ2-7, the full variable domain reads DGGITQSPKYLFRKEGQNVTLSCEQNLNHDAMYWYRQDPGQGLRLIYYSQIVNDFQKGDIAEGYSVSREKKESFPLTVTSAQKNPTAFYLCASSISGSISYEQYFGPGTRLTVT.

The chain links TRBV5-1 to TRBJ2-5, with 9 nucleotides matching TRBD2. The CDR3 is 14 amino acids. Looked up from germline, CDR1 is SGHRS and CDR2 is YFSETQ. J lost 5 bases, V lost 6 bases, and 8 bases had no gene match. CDR3 protein: CASTFSGGRETQYF. CDR3 DNA: TGCGCCAGCACGTTCAGCGGGGGGCGCGAGACCCAGTACTTC.

The chain links TRBV5-4 to TRBJ2-2, with unresolved D. V dropped 4 bases and J dropped 2 bases, with 3 bases sitting between them. CDR1 is SGHNT and CDR2 is YYREEE in the germline V gene (reference sequence). This CDR3 has 12 amino acids. The CDR3 DNA follows: TGTGCCAGCAGCAATAACACCGGGGAGCTGTTTTTT. It encodes CASSNNTGELFF.

V is TRBV28 and J is TRBJ2-5, with 14 bases identical to TRBD2. This CDR3 region has 15 residues. V was clipped by 6 bases and J by 3 bases; unmatched bases: 3. Germline V gene sequence: CDR1 MDHEN, CDR2 SYDVKM. The CDR3 region is CASSLGLAGEETQYF. CDR3 DNA: TGTGCCAGCAGCCTGGGACTAGCGGGAGAAGAGACCCAGTACTTC.

The CDR3 coding sequence is TGTGCCAGCAGCCTTCTAGCGGCTTCTGGACCAGATACGCAGTATTTT. As protein: CASSLLAASGPDTQYF. The chain links TRBV7-2 to TRBJ2-3; 7 bases agree with TRBD2. The CDR3 totals 16 residues. Germline assignment: CDR1 SGHTA and CDR2 FQGNSA. Germline trimming cut 5 bases from V and 4 bases from J; bases unmatched to any gene: 12.

The V and J genes are TRBV29-1 and TRBJ2-3; D possibly matches TRBD1 or TRBD2 (6 bases each). The CDR3 has 12 amino acids. Trimming removed 7 bases from V and 7 bases from J, with 15 bases in between. CDR1 is SQVTM, CDR2 ANQGSEA, per germline. In DNA form, the CDR3 reads TGCAGCGCCCGCCCAGGGGACTATACGCAGTATTTT. Residues: CSARPGDYTQYF.

The count of this clone is one. This rearrangement joins TRBV7-9 to TRBJ1-3; perhaps TRBD1 as D (6 bases). CDR3 size: 16 residues. V lost 5 bases and J 0 bases, leaving 14 bases between the germline ends. Per the germline V gene, CDR1 is SEHNR and CDR2 is FQNEAQ (reference sequence). CDR3 nucleotide sequence: TGTGCCAGCAGCATAGGGGGGGGAGACTCTGGAAACACCATATATTTT. Translated: CASSIGGGDSGNTIYF.

This sequence joins TRBV10-2 and TRBJ2-7; D is unclear. V lost 7 bases to trimming and J lost 0 bases, with 10 bases between them. From germline, CDR1 is WSHSY and CDR2 SAAADI. CDR3 size: 13 residues. Here the CDR3 reads CASNPVSSYEQYF. The CDR3 region has the DNA TGCGCCAGCAACCCGGTTAGCTCCTACGAGCAGTACTTC.

The rearrangement uses TRBV4-3 and TRBJ2-3; unclear D gene. V gave up 1 base and J gave up 1 base, with 27 bases separating them. CDR1 is LGHNA and CDR2 is YSLEER in the germline V gene. This CDR3 contains 21 residues. CDR3 protein: CASSQALGSPPGGRRTDTQYF. Here the CDR3 DNA reads TGCGCCAGCAGCCAAGCTTTGGGTTCCCCGCCGGGTGGGCGCCGCACAGATACGCAGTATTTT.

The rearrangement uses TRBV7-6 and TRBJ2-1; perhaps TRBD2 as D (6 bases). The CDR3 totals 14 residues. Germline CDR1 is SGHVS and CDR2 is FNYEAQ. V was cut by 5 bases and J by 3 bases, with 11 bases left in between. This chain's CDR3 is CASSGGEIYNEQFF. The CDR3 DNA is TGTGCCAGCAGCGGCGGGGAGATCTACAATGAGCAGTTCTTC.

V is TRBV30 and J is TRBJ2-7; TRBD2 matches at 7 bases. Germline loops: CDR1 GTSNPN, CDR2 SVGIG (reference sequence). J gave up 3 bases and V 5 bases, and 7 bases lay outside the gene matches. The CDR3 runs 13 residues. CDR3 nucleotide sequence: TGTGCCTGGGGCCTCGGGGGGATCTACGAGCAGTACTTC. Its protein is CAWGLGGIYEQYF.

The CDR3 sequence: CASSETSELSTDTQYF. The CDR3 DNA reads TGTGCCAGCAGTGAGACTAGCGAACTTAGCACAGATACGCAGTATTTT. The chain links TRBV6-4 to TRBJ2-3; 8 nucleotides align to TRBD2. The CDR3 is 16 amino acids. Per the germline V gene, CDR1 is MRHNA and CDR2 is SNTAGT. V was clipped by 3 bases and J by 0 bases; unmatched bases: 5.

This chain connects TRBV6-5 to TRBJ2-2; 9 bases agree with TRBD1. Germline trimming cut 7 bases from V and 3 bases from J; bases unmatched to any gene: 6. From germline, CDR1 is MNHEY and CDR2 SVGAGI. The CDR3 is 15 amino acids. CDR3 in DNA: TGTGCCAGCAATCCCGGGACAGGGCACACCGGGGAGCTGTTTTTT. Its protein product is CASNPGTGHTGELFF.

This clone was counted a single time. V and J are TRBV10-2 and TRBJ1-1; 7 nucleotides match TRBD1. Germline lookup yields CDR1 WSHSY and CDR2 SAAADI. CDR3 size: 12 residues. Trimming took 3 bases from V and 8 from J; bases not matched to a gene: 3. In nucleotides, the CDR3 is TGCGCCAGCAGTGAATCGACAGGGGAAGCTTTCTTT. It codes for CASSESTGEAFF.

V usage is TRBV13 and J usage is TRBJ2-3, with D perhaps TRBD1 or TRBD2 (5 bases each). This CDR3 contains 16 residues. Per the germline V gene, CDR1 is PRHDT and CDR2 is FYEKMQ (reference sequence). V was shortened by 1 base and J by 5 bases, with 16 bases between the two germline ends. In nucleotides, the CDR3 is TGTGCCAGCAGCTTAGCCCAAGGGGCCGAGGGAGATACGCAGTATTTT. Protein: CASSLAQGAEGDTQYF.

The V call is TRBV19, the J call TRBJ2-4; the D is unclear. The CDR3 spans 15 residues. Germline CDR1 and CDR2: LNHDA and SQIVND (reference sequence). The V gene lost 3 bases and the J gene lost 1 base, with 10 bases spanning the gap. DNA for the CDR3: TGTGCCAGTAGTATTTCCGTGGGGGCCAAAAACATTCAGTACTTC. Its protein product is CASSISVGAKNIQYF.

This chain uses TRBV9 with TRBJ1-1; D call uncertain. Between the trimmed V and J ends, which lost 3 bases and 1 base, there was a span of 10 bases. Per the germline V gene, CDR1 is SGDLS and CDR2 is YYNGEE. This CDR3 has 14 residues. CDR3 sequence reads: CASSALRSNTEAFF. The DNA of the CDR3 is TGTGCCAGCAGCGCCTTACGGTCGAACACTGAAGCTTTCTTT.

The J gene is TRBJ1-5, the V gene TRBV9, with D maybe TRBD1 (6 bases). From germline, CDR1 is SGDLS and CDR2 YYNGEE. The CDR3 has 13 residues. V lost 0 bases and J lost 7, with 8 bases in between. DNA of the CDR3: TGTGCCAGCAGCGTAGAGGACAGCCAGCCCCAGCATTTT. It translates to CASSVEDSQPQHF.

The chain carries TRBV4-3 and TRBJ2-6; no definite D call. The CDR3 extends over 16 amino acids. The V gene lost 0 bases and the J gene lost 4 bases, with 10 bases spanning the gap. The V gene's germline CDR1 is LGHNA and CDR2 YSLEER. The CDR3 DNA reads TGCGCCAGCAGCCAAGATCCAGGTGAGGGGGCCAACGTCCTGACTTTC. Encoded protein: CASSQDPGEGANVLTF.

The chain recombines TRBV6-5 with TRBJ2-2; TRBD2 might be the D (6 bases). V was trimmed by 10 bases and J by 4 bases, leaving 10 bases between them. Germline CDR1 is MNHEY and CDR2 is SVGAGI. CDR3 length equals 12 residues. The CDR3 DNA reads as TGTGCCATAGGGAGGAGCACCGGGGAGCTGTTTTTT. Translated, it gives CAIGRSTGELFF.

This clone turned up a few times. This chain connects TRBV6-1 to TRBJ1-1; D is perhaps TRBD1 (6 bases). Per germline, CDR1 MNHNS and CDR2 SASEGT. Deletions cut 7 bases from V and 7 bases from J, with 22 bases between. The CDR3 has 15 residues. Written as DNA, the CDR3 is TGTGCCAGCACACCAACCCAGGGGAGAACAAATGAAGCTTTCTTT. Amino acids: CASTPTQGRTNEAFF.